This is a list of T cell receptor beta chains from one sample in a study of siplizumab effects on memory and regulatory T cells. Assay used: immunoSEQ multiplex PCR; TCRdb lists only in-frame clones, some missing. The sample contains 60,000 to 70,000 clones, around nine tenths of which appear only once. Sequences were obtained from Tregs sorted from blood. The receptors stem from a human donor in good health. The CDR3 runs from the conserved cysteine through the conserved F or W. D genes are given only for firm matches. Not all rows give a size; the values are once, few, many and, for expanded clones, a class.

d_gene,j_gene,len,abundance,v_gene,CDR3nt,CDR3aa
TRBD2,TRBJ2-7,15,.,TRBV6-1,TGTGCCAGCAGTGAGGGTAGCGGGAGTCCCTACGAGCAGTACTTC,CASSEGSGSPYEQYF
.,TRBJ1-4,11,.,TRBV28,TGTGCCAGCAGCCGATATGAAAAACTGTTTTTT,CASSRYEKLFF
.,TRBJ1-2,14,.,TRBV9,TGTGCCAGCAGCGCCTCCGGGACCCTGGGGGACTACACCTTC,CASSASGTLGDYTF
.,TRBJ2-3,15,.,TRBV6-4,TGTGCCAGCAGCCCCCTCCGGGGGAGCACAGATACGCAGTATTTT,CASSPLRGSTDTQYF
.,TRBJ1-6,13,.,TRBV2,TGTGCCAGCAGGGTCGTTTATAATTCACCCCTCCACTTT,CASRVVYNSPLHF
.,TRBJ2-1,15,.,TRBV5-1,TGCGCCAGCAGCTTAGGCGGGAAAGGGGGTAATGAGCAGTTCTTC,CASSLGGKGGNEQFF
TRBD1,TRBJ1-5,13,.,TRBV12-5,TGTGCTAGTGGTCCGACAGGGGGTCAGCCCCAGCATTTT,CASGPTGGQPQHF
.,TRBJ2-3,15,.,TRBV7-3,TGTGCCAGCAGCTTAGGTCTAGGAAACGCAGATACGCAGTATTTT,CASSLGLGNADTQYF
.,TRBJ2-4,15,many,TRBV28,TGTGCCAGCAGTCCACCAGGGGTCGCCAAAAACATTCAGTACTTC,CASSPPGVAKNIQYF
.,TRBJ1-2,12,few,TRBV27,TGTGCCAGCAGTTTAGTGGGACTTGGCTACACCTTC,CASSLVGLGYTF
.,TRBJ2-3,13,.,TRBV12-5,TGTGCTAGTGGTTTGGCCCTTGGAGATACGCAGTATTTT,CASGLALGDTQYF
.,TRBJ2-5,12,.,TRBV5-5,TGTGCCAGCAGCCCCGTAGGGGAGACCCAGTACTTC,CASSPVGETQYF
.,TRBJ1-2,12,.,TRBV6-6,TGTGCCAGCGTCAATCGGGGTTTTGGCTACACCTTC,CASVNRGFGYTF
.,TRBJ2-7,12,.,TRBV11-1,TGTGCCAGCAGCTTAGTGTTCTACGAGCAGTACTTC,CASSLVFYEQYF
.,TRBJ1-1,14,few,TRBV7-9,TGTGCCAGCAGCTTAGGAGGAATGAACACTGAAGCTTTCTTT,CASSLGGMNTEAFF
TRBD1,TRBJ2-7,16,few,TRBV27,TGTGCCAGCAGTTCCGTACTCACAGGGGCCTACTACGAGCAGTACTTC,CASSSVLTGAYYEQYF
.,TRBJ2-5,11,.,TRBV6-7,TGTGCCAGCAGGGGGTTGGAGACCCAGTACTTC,CASRGLETQYF
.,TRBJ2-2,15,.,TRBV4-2,TGTGCCAGCAGCCAGAGGGTTAGGGACACCGGGGAGCTGTTTTTT,CASSQRVRDTGELFF
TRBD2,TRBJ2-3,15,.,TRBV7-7,TGTGCTAGCAGCTTACGCGGGAGGGCCGCAGATACGCAGTATTTT,CASSLRGRAADTQYF
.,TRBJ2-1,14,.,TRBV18,TGTGCCAGCTCACCGACAGGAGCCTACAATGAGCAGTTCTTC,CASSPTGAYNEQFF
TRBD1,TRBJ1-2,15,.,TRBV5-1,TGCGCCAGCAGCTTTAGGACAGGGGATTTTGGAGGCTACACCTTC,CASSFRTGDFGGYTF
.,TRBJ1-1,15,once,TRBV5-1,TGCGCCAGCAGCTTGCGAGTAGGGGCTAACACTGAAGCTTTCTTT,CASSLRVGANTEAFF
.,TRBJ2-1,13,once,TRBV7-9,TGTGCCAGCAGCCCCTCCGGATCGGGACTGCAGTTCTTC,CASSPSGSGLQFF
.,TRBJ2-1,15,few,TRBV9,TGTGCCAGCAGCGTAGGCGTATTCCCCTCGAGTGAGCAGTTCTTC,CASSVGVFPSSEQFF
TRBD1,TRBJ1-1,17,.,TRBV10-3,TGTGCCATCAGTGGCTCCGGGACAGGAACTTTGAACACTGAAGCTTTCTTT,CAISGSGTGTLNTEAFF
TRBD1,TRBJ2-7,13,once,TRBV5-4,TGTGCCAGCAGCGTGGGACAGACCTACGAGCAGTACTTC,CASSVGQTYEQYF
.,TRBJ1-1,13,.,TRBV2,TGTGCCAGCAGTGGCCGGATGAACACTGAAGCTTTCTTT,CASSGRMNTEAFF
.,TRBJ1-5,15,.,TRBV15,TGTGCCACCAGCAGAGAGAACAGGGTCGGTCAGCCCCAGCATTTT,CATSRENRVGQPQHF
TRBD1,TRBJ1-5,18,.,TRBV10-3,TGTGCCATCAGTGAGTCGCACGGGAACAGGGGGGGGTATCAGCCCCAGCATTTT,CAISESHGNRGGYQPQHF
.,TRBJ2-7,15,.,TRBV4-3,TGCGCCAGCAGCCAAGATCATGAGGAATACTACGAGCAGTACTTC,CASSQDHEEYYEQYF
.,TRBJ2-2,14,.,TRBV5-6,TGTGCCAGCAGCTTGCCCGCGAACACCGGGGAGCTGTTTTTT,CASSLPANTGELFF
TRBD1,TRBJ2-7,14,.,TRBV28,TGTGCCAGCAGGGCCGGGACAGTAACCTACGAGCAGTACTTC,CASRAGTVTYEQYF
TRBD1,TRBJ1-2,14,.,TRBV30,TGTGCCTGGAGTGGCGGGACAGGGGGCTATGGCTACACCTTC,CAWSGGTGGYGYTF
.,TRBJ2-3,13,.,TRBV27,TGTGGGTCATCAAGGACAACCCCAGATACGCAGTATTTT,CGSSRTTPDTQYF
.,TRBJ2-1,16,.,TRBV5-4,TGTGCCAGCAGCTTGGTTACCGGGAGAATCTTGAATGAGCAGTTCTTC,CASSLVTGRILNEQFF
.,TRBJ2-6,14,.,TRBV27,TGTGCCAGCAGTCCCCGCTCTGGGGCCAACGTCCTGACTTTC,CASSPRSGANVLTF
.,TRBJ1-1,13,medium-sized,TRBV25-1,TGTGCCAGCAGCTTGACAGTGAACACTGAAGCTTTCTTT,CASSLTVNTEAFF